Following are 14 T cell receptor beta chains from one sample sequenced in a study of a mutant IDH1 vaccine in newly diagnosed glioma. Their cognate antigens are unknown. Time point given: week 47, end of study. Doses of 300 ug of mutant IDH1 20-mer peptide were given with topical imiquimod. Libraries were prepared by immunoSEQ multiplex PCR; TCRdb keeps only in-frame clonotypes and omits some of them. Among tens of thousands of clones listed, 82% were seen once. The sample here was PBMCs, taken from a glioma patient whose treatment included an IDH1 peptide vaccine. The receptors derive from a man aged 35 to 55 with glioma. Some clones in this sample may be carry-over from other donors' samples.

The V gene is TRBV6-6, the J gene TRBJ1-2; D not certain. The germline gives CDR1 MNHNY, CDR2 SVGAGI (reference sequence). The CDR3 spans 14 residues. V lost 1 base, J lost 7 bases, and 13 bases lay in between. The CDR3 DNA follows: TGTGCCAGCAGTTACTTCCCGCCTCGGTCTGGCTACACCTTC. Amino acids: CASSYFPPRSGYTF.

The chain is built from TRBV2 and TRBJ2-7; 8 bases line up with TRBD1. V shed 6 bases and J 3 bases; nucleotides not matched to a gene: 7. CDR3 length: 14 amino acids. CDR1 SNHLY and CDR2 FYNNEI come from the germline V gene. The CDR3 region has the DNA TGTGCCAGCAGGATGCGGACAGGGAGCTACGAGCAGTACTTC. As protein: CASRMRTGSYEQYF.

The chain combines TRBV19 with TRBJ1-1; 8 nucleotides match TRBD1. CDR1 and CDR2 from the germline V gene are LNHDA and SQIVND (reference sequence). The V segment lost 4 bases and the J segment 4 bases; nucleotides outside the gene matches: 5. The CDR3 covers 14 residues. The CDR3 sequence is CASSTGGGLTEAFF. CDR3 nucleotides: TGTGCCAGTAGTACAGGGGGCGGTCTCACTGAAGCTTTCTTT.

This clone has just one count. Additional DNA sequences in this sample encode the identical CDR3. V and J are TRBV29-1 and TRBJ2-7; possible D gene TRBD2, 6 bases. V lost 4 bases, J lost 2 bases, and 6 bases lay in between. Germline lookup yields CDR1 SQVTM and CDR2 ANQGSEA. There are 11 residues in the CDR3. The DNA of the CDR3 is TGCAGCGTTGGGGGGGCCTACGAGCAGTACTTC. This encodes CSVGGAYEQYF.

CDR3 loop: CSVEGTGTGGLYEQYF. In nucleotides, the CDR3 is TGCAGCGTTGAAGGAACCGGGACAGGGGGCCTCTACGAGCAGTACTTC. This chain joins TRBV29-1 and TRBJ2-7; 12 bases are a match to TRBD1. In germline, CDR1 is SQVTM, CDR2 ANQGSEA. The CDR3 spans 16 residues. V gave up 1 base and J gave up 3 bases; unmatched junction bases: 7.

The chain employs TRBV5-4 and TRBJ2-5, with D possibly TRBD2 on 6 matching bases. The germline CDR1 and CDR2 sequences are SGHNT and YYREEE (reference sequence). There are 13 residues in the CDR3. Deletions cut 2 bases from V and 2 bases from J, with 7 bases between. Here the CDR3 reads CASSFGGQETQYF. CDR3 DNA: TGTGCCAGCAGCTTCGGGGGTCAAGAGACCCAGTACTTC.

The chain is built from TRBV28 and TRBJ2-5; no clear D gene. The germline CDR1 and CDR2 sequences are MDHEN and SYDVKM. The CDR3 contains 13 residues. Trimming took off 6 bases at V and 4 bases at J, with 12 bases between the two ends. The CDR3 sequence: CASRTGSIETQYF. CDR3 nucleotide sequence: TGTGCCAGCAGAACCGGGTCGATAGAGACCCAGTACTTC.

J is TRBJ2-3 and V is TRBV4-1, with 7 bases that match TRBD2. The germline gives CDR1 MGHRA, CDR2 YSYEKL. The V gene end was trimmed by 4 bases and the J gene end by 6 bases; junction bases not matched to a gene: 10. The CDR3 is 15 amino acids. The CDR3 DNA sequence: TGCGCCAGCAGCCCGCGTGACGGCGGGGGTGATACGCAGTATTTT. Its translation is CASSPRDGGGDTQYF.

V gene TRBV6-4 combines with J gene TRBJ2-2; TRBD2 matches 11 bases. In germline, CDR1 is MRHNA, CDR2 SNTAGT. The V and J ends lost 4 bases and 5 bases, in that order; junction bases with no gene match: 3. This CDR3 has 15 amino acids. Here the CDR3 DNA reads TGTGCCAGCAGTGCTTCTAGCGGGGGGACCGGGGAGCTGTTTTTT. It codes for CASSASSGGTGELFF.

The CDR3 coding sequence is TGTGCCAGCAGCGCCAACCTGAAGGGGACTGAAGCTTTCTTT. Translating it yields CASSANLKGTEAFF. The V and J genes are TRBV6-1 and TRBJ1-1; weak D call: TRBD1 (5 bases). This CDR3 has 14 residues. With 6 bases removed from V and 5 bases from J, the gap between germline ends came to 16 bases. Germline V gene data show CDR1 as MNHNS and CDR2 as SASEGT.

The chain employs TRBV19 and TRBJ1-4; D might be TRBD1 (5 bases). V gave up 5 bases and J gave up 3 bases, with 16 bases separating them. Looked up from germline, CDR1 is LNHDA and CDR2 is SQIVND (reference sequence). There are 16 residues in the CDR3. The CDR3: CASSFIQGLANEKLFF. The DNA for the CDR3 is TGTGCCAGTAGTTTCATTCAGGGTTTGGCTAATGAAAAACTGTTTTTT. Combining the CDR3 with reference TRBV19 and TRBJ1-4 gives the whole variable domain DGGITQSPKYLFRKEGQNVTLSCEQNLNHDAMYWYRQDPGQGLRLIYYSQIVNDFQKGDIAEGYSVSREKKESFPLTVTSAQKNPTAFYLCASSFIQGLANEKLFFGSGTQLSVL.

This chain joins TRBV9 and TRBJ1-6, with D uncertain. The CDR3 runs 15 residues. CDR1 is SGDLS and CDR2 is YYNGEE in the germline V gene. The V end lost 3 bases, the J end lost 9 bases, and 16 bases lay between the germline ends. The CDR3, as DNA: TGTGCCAGCAGCGACAGCTTACCGTCGGGTTCACCCCTCCACTTT. Translated, it gives CASSDSLPSGSPLHF.

This chain's CDR3 is CASRLDGNQPQHF. The CDR3, as DNA: TGTGCCAGCAGGTTGGACGGCAATCAGCCCCAGCATTTT. The chain uses TRBV2 and TRBJ1-5; D ambiguous. CDR1 SNHLY and CDR2 FYNNEI come from the germline V gene. The CDR3 sequence is 13 residues long. The V end was cut by 6 bases, the J end by 2 bases, with 8 bases between.

J is TRBJ2-2 and V is TRBV6-5; possibly TRBD2 for D (5 bases). This CDR3 region has 13 residues. Trimming removed 6 bases at V and 6 bases at J, with 11 bases between. Germline V gene data show CDR1 as MNHEY and CDR2 as SVGAGI. Here the CDR3 reads CASSSGWAGELFF. The DNA of the CDR3 is TGTGCCAGCAGCAGCGGCTGGGCCGGGGAGCTGTTTTTT.